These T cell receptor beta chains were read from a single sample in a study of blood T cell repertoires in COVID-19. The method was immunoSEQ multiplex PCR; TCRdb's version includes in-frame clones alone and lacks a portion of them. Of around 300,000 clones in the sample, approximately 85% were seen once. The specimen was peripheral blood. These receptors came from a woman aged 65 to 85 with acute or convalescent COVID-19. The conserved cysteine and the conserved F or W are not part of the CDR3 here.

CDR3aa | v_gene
AISGGLAGPGELF | TRBV10-3
ASRLGAGFTDTQY | TRBV19
ASSGVTSNQPQH | TRBV2
ASSGQGGTDTQY | TRBV9
AWRDSWGYGYT | TRBV30
ASLHTGNNQPQH | TRBV6-5
ASSLPGTSTDTQY | TRBV5-1
ASSQAAGVNSPLH | TRBV3-1/TRBV3-2
ASSPAYEQY | TRBV2
ASRKGSTNEKLF | TRBV6-5
ASSRGGQPQH | TRBV27
ASSSGQGNYGYT | TRBV27
ASSLSGQLEAF | TRBV5-1
ASSSISRFGSSGNTIY | TRBV28
ATSDPFTGEQY | TRBV24-1
ASSPRGASTHGYT | TRBV7-9
ASTGDYGYT | TRBV19
ASSYRYEQF | TRBV12-3/TRBV12-4
ASNTGAGEQF | TRBV3-1/TRBV3-2
ASSEGTEETQY | TRBV2
ASSLGGGYGYT | TRBV6-5
ASSLTGNEQF | TRBV7-3
ASSRITGPAGGRANVLT | TRBV7-8
ASSPGGGRDYGYT | TRBV5-1
AISESSSSGANVLT | TRBV10-3
ASSFSGTYEQY | TRBV11-3
ASSPGVYGTDTQY | TRBV27
ATTTMQDTNTEAF | TRBV21-1
ASSLRTGGASSYGYT | TRBV5-1
ATQGQGSGQPQH | TRBV10-3
ASSLTGEAF | TRBV5-1
ASSTGRGGPVGGELF | TRBV27
ASSLKGAGDNEQF | TRBV3-1/TRBV3-2
ATSREDGETGGDEQY | TRBV15
ASSLEFTPQAKY | TRBV11-2
ASSPPGQGEAF | TRBV18
ASGYSPTGVGTEAF | TRBV5-1
ASSDRGAHGYT | TRBV6-1
ASSQEGRSPLH | TRBV3-1/TRBV3-2
ASSPPGLAGGLKNIQY | TRBV6-2/TRBV6-3
ASRFRLAGGEQF | TRBV2
SASGEGAYYGYT | TRBV20-1
ASSIDQGLAGGTDTQY | TRBV19
ASLTGGEDGYT | TRBV18
ASSPGQGEVEAF | TRBV7-9
ASSREEGETQY | TRBV6-4
ASSLRTRGNTGELF | TRBV7-9
ASSFTGGGAEAF | TRBV5-1
ASSFSVNTEAF | TRBV27
SVVQGTFTDTQY | TRBV29-1
ASSGQGLNTGELF | TRBV2